These 30 T cell receptor beta chains were all obtained from the same sample, sequenced in a study of Graves' ophthalmopathy and Graves' hyperthyroidism. Amplification from RNA transcripts yielded the TCR beta CDR3 regions. A first-round RT-PCR used HTBI primers, followed by a second-round multiplex PCR. TCRdb fed the multiplex PCR reads into MiXCR, producing one record per CDR3 protein. This table has 500,000 to 700,000 distinct CDR3 sequences, 20% to 25% appearing once. The source material was peripheral blood. Source of these receptors: a woman aged 18 to 35 with stable Graves' hyperthyroidism. Some clones in this sample may be carry-over from other donors' samples.

This clonotype has ten or more counts. DNA for the CDR3: TGTGCCTGGAGTGGTGGGGAGAACACTGAAGCTTTCTTT. Its translation: CAWSGGENTEAFF. The genes are TRBV30 and TRBJ1-1; D is unresolved. Germline CDR1 reads GTSNPN; CDR2 reads SVGIG (reference sequence). This CDR3 is 13 amino acids long. V dropped 1 base and J dropped 1 base, with 7 bases sitting between them.

This clonotype has a count of ten or more. The chain carries TRBV11-2 and TRBJ2-5; unclear D gene. The germline V gene has CDR1 SGHAT and CDR2 FQNNGV. The CDR3 has 15 residues. Trimming stripped 2 bases from V and 0 bases from J, with 10 bases between. CDR3 sequence (DNA): TGTGCCAGCAGCTTATCGGCCGAGTACCAAGAGACCCAGTACTTC. Translating it yields CASSLSAEYQETQYF.

This clonotype came up many times. The genes are TRBV5-5 and TRBJ1-2; TRBD1 matches at 7 bases. The CDR3 length is 14 residues. CDR1 and CDR2 from the germline V gene are SGHKS and YYEKEE (reference sequence). Trimming cost V 4 bases and J 5 bases; bases outside gene matches: 8. In DNA, the CDR3 is TGTGCCAGCAGCACCTACCGGGACAGTTATGGCTACACCTTC. Amino acids: CASSTYRDSYGYTF.

This clonotype occurred many times. This chain links TRBV5-1 with TRBJ1-2; 12 bases match TRBD1. The length of the CDR3 is 15 residues. With 0 bases clipped from V and 3 bases from J, the junction kept 0 bases outside the gene matches. Germline lookup yields CDR1 SGHRS and CDR2 YFSETQ. CDR3 protein: CASSLGDRGHYGYTF. CDR3 sequence (DNA): TGCGCCAGCAGCTTGGGGGACAGGGGGCACTATGGCTACACCTTC.

The rearrangement links TRBV12-3 or TRBV12-4 to TRBJ2-5; no clear D gene. There are 13 residues in the CDR3. Trimming pared 6 bases from V and 1 base from J, leaving 9 bases between. The CDR3 is CASRPTFQETQYF. DNA of the CDR3: TGTGCCAGCAGACCAACTTTCCAAGAGACCCAGTACTTC.

This clonotype was detected many times. The chain links TRBV6-5 to TRBJ2-5; 10 bases are a match to TRBD2. The V and J ends lost 4 bases and 1 base, in that order; junction bases with no gene match: 0. The CDR3 is made up of 14 amino acids. Germline V gene sequence: CDR1 MNHEY, CDR2 SVGAGI. Here the CDR3 reads CASSWTSGQETQYF. Written as DNA, the CDR3 is TGTGCCAGCAGTTGGACTAGCGGCCAAGAGACCCAGTACTTC.

The rearrangement links TRBV12-3 or TRBV12-4 to TRBJ2-7; tentatively, D is TRBD1 or TRBD2 (5 bases each). CDR3 length: 14 residues. The ends were cut back, 8 bases at V and 2 bases at J, with 16 bases in the middle. This CDR3 is CASGDPRRTYEQYF. The CDR3 DNA is TGTGCCAGCGGGGACCCCCGGCGCACCTACGAGCAGTACTTC.

This clonotype has ten or more counts. V is TRBV5-6 and J is TRBJ1-1; 7 nucleotides align to TRBD1. In germline, CDR1 is SGHDT, CDR2 YYEEEE. The V and J ends lost 3 bases and 1 base, in that order; junction bases with no gene match: 6. The CDR3 sequence is 15 residues long. Here the CDR3 reads CASSSPRQGNTEAFF. CDR3 DNA: TGTGCCAGCAGCTCACCGAGACAGGGGAACACTGAAGCTTTCTTT.

This clonotype was observed at least ten times. V is TRBV2 and J is TRBJ1-1; D not resolved. Trimming took off 4 bases at V and 1 base at J, with 7 bases between the two ends. The germline V gene has CDR1 SNHLY and CDR2 FYNNEI. The CDR3 consists of 13 residues. The CDR3: CASSADPNTEAFF. The DNA of the CDR3 is TGTGCCAGCAGTGCTGACCCGAACACTGAAGCTTTCTTT.

Many counts were recorded for this clonotype. This sequence may be a read error, since a much larger clone differs from it by one base. The CDR3 loop is CASSQFYEQYF. The DNA of the CDR3 is TGTGCCAGCAGCCAATTCTACGAGCAGTACTTC. The gene calls are TRBV14 and TRBJ2-7; D uncertain. This CDR3 has 11 residues. Germline-derived CDR1 and CDR2 are SGHDN and FVKESK. Trimming took 2 bases from V and 3 from J, leaving 2 bases between them.

The rearrangement uses TRBV28 and TRBJ2-4, with a possible D match to TRBD2 (5 bases). Germline-derived CDR1 and CDR2 are MDHEN and SYDVKM. The CDR3 is 15 amino acids. Trimming cost V 2 bases and J 1 base, with 9 bases left between them. CDR3 bases: TGTGCCAGCAGTTTACACACTAGGGCCAAAAACATTCAGTACTTC. This translates into CASSLHTRAKNIQYF.

The J gene is TRBJ1-6, the V gene TRBV6-5; TRBD1 matches 7 bases. CDR3 size: 15 residues. Trimming took 7 bases from V and 6 from J; bases not matched to a gene: 9. The V gene's germline CDR1 is MNHEY and CDR2 SVGAGI. The CDR3 region is CASKFETGPNSPLHF. In nucleotides, the CDR3 is TGTGCCAGCAAGTTCGAGACAGGGCCTAATTCACCCCTCCACTTT.

This clonotype was seen a few times. The V gene is TRBV12-3 or TRBV12-4, the J gene TRBJ2-1; 9 positions agree with TRBD2. Trimming took 2 bases from V and 0 from J; bases not matched to a gene: 2. The CDR3 has 16 amino acids. The CDR3 is CASSLRAGGSYNEQFF. In nucleotides, the CDR3 is TGTGCCAGCAGTTTACGAGCGGGGGGCTCCTACAATGAGCAGTTCTTC.

This clonotype showed up many times. The chain carries TRBV7-9 and TRBJ2-7; D may match TRBD1 or TRBD2 (7 bases each). Trimming shortened V by 5 bases and J by 2 bases, and 16 bases separated the two germline ends. The germline CDR1 and CDR2 sequences are SEHNR and FQNEAQ (reference sequence). This CDR3 contains 15 residues. The CDR3: CASSPSGQATYEQYF. The DNA of the CDR3 is TGTGCCAGCAGCCCTAGCGGACAGGCGACCTACGAGCAGTACTTC.

This clonotype was seen many times. V is TRBV9 and J is TRBJ1-1; a weak D match, TRBD1 (6 bases). V shed 0 bases and J shed 3 bases, with 9 bases lying between them. The germline gives CDR1 SGDLS, CDR2 YYNGEE. CDR3 size: 14 residues. CDR3 DNA sequence: TGTGCCAGCAGCGTAGCGTACAGGGACACTGAAGCTTTCTTT. Its translation is CASSVAYRDTEAFF. The variable domain in full, with the rest retrieved from reference TRBV9 and TRBJ1-1, is DSGVTQTPKHLITATGQRVTLRCSPRSGDLSVYWYQQSLDQGLQFLIQYYNGEERAKGNILERFSAQQFPDLHSELNLSSLELGDSALYFCASSVAYRDTEAFFGQGTRLTVV.

This clonotype turned up a few times. The chain carries TRBV11-2 and TRBJ2-7; 11 nucleotides match TRBD2. Germline-derived CDR1 and CDR2 are SGHAT and FQNNGV. The J segment lost 5 bases and the V segment lost 1 base, leaving 7 bases of the junction unmatched. CDR3 length: 16 amino acids. The CDR3 DNA reads as TGTGCCAGCAGCTTAGTGGTACTAGCGGGAGCCCACGAGCAGTACTTC. The encoded protein is CASSLVVLAGAHEQYF.

In this sample, this clonotype turned up many times. The chain is built from TRBV27 and TRBJ2-7; 10 bases map to TRBD1. The CDR3 extends over 14 amino acids. The J segment lost 6 bases and the V segment lost 5 bases, leaving 7 bases of the junction unmatched. Germline assignment: CDR1 MNHEY and CDR2 SMNVEV (reference sequence). Written as DNA, the CDR3 is TGTGCCAGCAGTGTCTTGACAGGGGGCCCCGAGCAGTACTTC. It translates to CASSVLTGGPEQYF.

The chain combines TRBV11-1 with TRBJ2-3, with a weak D call TRBD1 (6 bases). This CDR3 has 15 amino acids. In germline, CDR1 is SGHAT, CDR2 FQDESV (reference sequence). V lost 8 bases and J lost 4, with 19 bases in between. The CDR3 DNA follows: TGTGCCAGCTCCCGGTGGAACAGGGTATCAGATACGCAGTATTTT. Protein: CASSRWNRVSDTQYF.

This clonotype has ten or more counts. The V gene is TRBV12-5, the J gene TRBJ2-2; 8 bases align to TRBD2. Germline CDR1 reads LGHNT; CDR2 reads FRNRAP. CDR3 length equals 15 residues. J gave up 6 bases and V 0 bases, and 3 bases lay outside the gene matches. Written as DNA, the CDR3 is TGTGCTAGTGGTTTGGTAGCGGGGGCAGCCGGGGAGCTGTTTTTT. This gives the protein CASGLVAGAAGELFF.

This clonotype was seen ten or more times. The chain links TRBV6-1 to TRBJ2-7; D may match TRBD1 or TRBD2 (6 bases each). Germline V gene lookup returns CDR1 MNHNS and CDR2 SASEGT. CDR3 length: 16 amino acids. V was cut by 6 bases and J by 7 bases, with 25 bases left in between. In DNA, the CDR3 is TGTGCCAGCAGATCCACCGCCCGACAGGACGGGGGAGAGCAGTACTTC. Its translation: CASRSTARQDGGEQYF.

The chain couples TRBV12-3 or TRBV12-4 to TRBJ1-2; the D gene is possibly TRBD1 (5 bases). The length of the CDR3 is 14 residues. The ends were cut back, 1 base at V and 7 bases at J, with 13 bases in the middle. The CDR3 region is CASSLVTGSGGYTF. The DNA for the CDR3 is TGTGCCAGCAGTTTAGTCACAGGCTCAGGTGGCTACACCTTC.

On this clonotype itself: As the CDR3 is not closed by the conserved phenylalanine or tryptophan, this likely results from a read error. The V gene is TRBV6-1, the J gene TRBJ1-5; TRBD1 is a possible D gene (6 bases). CDR1 and CDR2 (germline): MNHNS, SASEGT. V was shortened by 7 bases and J by 7 bases, with 20 bases between the two germline ends. The CDR3 sequence is 15 residues long. The CDR3 coding sequence is TGTGCCAGCACCTCTAACCCCGGGGGGCGGCAGCCCCAGCATTTG. Translating gives CASTSNPGGRQPQHL.

The chain has TRBV5-1 and TRBJ2-5; TRBD1 agrees at 9 bases. Germline trimming cut 1 base from V and 5 bases from J; bases unmatched to any gene: 15. The CDR3 length is 18 residues. Germline CDR1 reads SGHRS; CDR2 reads YFSETQ. In DNA, the CDR3 is TGCGCCAGCAGCTTGATTCGCATGAAGGACAGGGGTGGGGAGACCCAGTACTTC. It is translated as CASSLIRMKDRGGETQYF.

With respect to this clonotype: A much larger clone is a single base away; this may be a read error. V usage is TRBV11-2 and J usage is TRBJ2-7; D call uncertain. CDR3 size: 13 residues. CDR1 and CDR2 (germline): SGHAT, FQNNGV. The DNA for the CDR3 is TGTGCCAGCAGTCCCCCGGACGGTTACGATCAGTACTTC. Amino acids: CASSPPDGYDQYF.

This chain connects TRBV18 to TRBJ1-2; D gene ambiguous. V was cut by 2 bases and J by 0 bases, with 10 bases left in between. CDR1 and CDR2 from the germline V gene are KGHSH and LQKENI. This CDR3 is built from 15 residues. The CDR3 loop is CASSPRGEANYGYTF. DNA of the CDR3: TGTGCCAGCTCACCAAGAGGTGAAGCTAACTATGGCTACACCTTC.

Ten or more counts support this clonotype. V usage is TRBV2 and J usage is TRBJ1-5, with a possible D match to TRBD1 (5 bases). Germline-derived CDR1 and CDR2 are SNHLY and FYNNEI. The CDR3 extends over 15 amino acids. Trimming left V 0 bases short and J 7 bases short, with 13 bases between. CDR3 DNA: TGTGCCAGCAGTGAAGCCTCAGGGACGTGGCAGCCCCAGCATTTT. Translated, it gives CASSEASGTWQPQHF. The variable domain in full, with the rest retrieved from reference TRBV2 and TRBJ1-5, is EPEVTQTPSHQVTQMGQEVILRCVPISNHLYFYWYRQILGQKVEFLVSFYNNEISEKSEIFDDQFSVERPDGSNFTLKIRSTKLEDSAMYFCASSEASGTWQPQHFGDGTRLSIL.

This clonotype came up many times. The J gene is TRBJ2-5, the V gene TRBV6-2 or TRBV6-3; D is perhaps TRBD2 (5 bases). This CDR3 is built from 14 residues. The V and J ends lost 4 bases and 5 bases respectively, with 14 bases between them. In germline, CDR1 is MNHEY, CDR2 SVGEGT. The CDR3 loop reads CASSFSRERETQYF. The CDR3 nucleotides are TGTGCCAGCAGTTTCTCGAGGGAACGGGAGACCCAGTACTTC.

This clonotype was seen at least ten times. The chain has TRBV6-1 and TRBJ2-5, with 7 bases lining up with TRBD1. In germline, CDR1 is MNHNS, CDR2 SASEGT. This CDR3 is 16 amino acids long. V lost 3 bases, J lost 4 bases, and 11 bases stayed unmatched. DNA for the CDR3: TGTGCCAGCAGTGATCTCCCACAGGGGAGTCGAGAGACCCAGTACTTC. It translates to CASSDLPQGSRETQYF.

V is TRBV28 and J is TRBJ2-5; TRBD1 might be the D (6 bases). CDR3 length: 16 residues. Trimming removed 4 bases from V and 1 base from J, with 16 bases in between. Germline V lookup: CDR1 MDHEN, CDR2 SYDVKM. The CDR3 coding sequence is TGTGCCAGCAGTTCCCTCCCAGACAGGCTCCAAGAGACCCAGTACTTC. Protein: CASSSLPDRLQETQYF. The complete variable domain, with remaining parts taken from reference TRBV28 and TRBJ2-5, reads DVKVTQSSRYLVKRTGEKVFLECVQDMDHENMFWYRQDPGLGLRLIYFSYDVKMKEKGDIPEGYSVSREKKERFSLILESASTNQTSMYLCASSSLPDRLQETQYFGPGTRLLVL.

The chain joins TRBV18 to TRBJ1-1, with D maybe TRBD1 (5 bases). CDR3 length equals 16 residues. Per the germline V gene, CDR1 is KGHSH and CDR2 is LQKENI. V was shortened by 2 bases and J by 2 bases, with 15 bases between the two germline ends. CDR3 DNA: TGTGCCAGCTCACCATTTAGGGATGGGGCTAACACTGAAGCTTTCTTT. Amino acids: CASSPFRDGANTEAFF.